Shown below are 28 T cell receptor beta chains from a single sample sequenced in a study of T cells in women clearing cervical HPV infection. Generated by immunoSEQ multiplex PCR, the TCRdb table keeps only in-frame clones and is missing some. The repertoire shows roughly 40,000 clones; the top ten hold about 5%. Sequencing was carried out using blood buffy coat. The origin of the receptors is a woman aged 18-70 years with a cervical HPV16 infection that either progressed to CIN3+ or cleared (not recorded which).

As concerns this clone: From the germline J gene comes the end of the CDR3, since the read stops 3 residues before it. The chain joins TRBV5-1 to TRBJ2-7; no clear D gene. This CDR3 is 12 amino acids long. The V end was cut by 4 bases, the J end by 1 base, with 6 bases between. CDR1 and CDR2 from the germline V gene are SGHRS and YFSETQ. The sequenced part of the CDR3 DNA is TGCGCCAGCAGCGACTCTTCCTACGAG. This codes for CASSDSSYE. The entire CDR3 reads CASSDSSYEQYF.

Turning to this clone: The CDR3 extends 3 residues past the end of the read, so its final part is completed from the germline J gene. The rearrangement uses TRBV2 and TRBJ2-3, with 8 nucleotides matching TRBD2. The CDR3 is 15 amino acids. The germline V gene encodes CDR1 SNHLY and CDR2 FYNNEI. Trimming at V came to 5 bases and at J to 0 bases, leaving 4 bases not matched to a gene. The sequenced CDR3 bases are TGTGCCAGCAGTCTTAGCGGGGCTAGCACAGATACG. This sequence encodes CASSLSGASTDT. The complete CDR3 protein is CASSLSGASTDTQYF.

CDR3 DNA (partial): TGTGCCAGCAGCTTATACGAGACAGTCCGCTACGAG. Translated, it gives CASSLYETVRYE. The full CDR3 protein reads CASSLYETVRYEQYF. The V gene is TRBV7-6, the J gene TRBJ2-7, with D tentatively TRBD1 (5 bases). Read sequence stops 3 residues before the CDR3 end, and the germline J gene provides the missing end. The V end lost 2 bases, the J end lost 3 bases, and 14 bases lay between the germline ends. This CDR3 region has 15 residues. Per germline, CDR1 SGHVS and CDR2 FNYEAQ.

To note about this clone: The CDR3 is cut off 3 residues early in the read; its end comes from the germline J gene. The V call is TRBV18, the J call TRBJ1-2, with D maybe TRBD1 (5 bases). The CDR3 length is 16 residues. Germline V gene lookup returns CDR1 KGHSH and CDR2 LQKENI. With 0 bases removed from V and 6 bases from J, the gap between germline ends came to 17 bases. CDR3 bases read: TGTGCCAGCTCACCACCACCCCTCGGGGGGAACGATGGC. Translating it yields CASSPPPLGGNDG. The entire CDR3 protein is CASSPPPLGGNDGYTF.

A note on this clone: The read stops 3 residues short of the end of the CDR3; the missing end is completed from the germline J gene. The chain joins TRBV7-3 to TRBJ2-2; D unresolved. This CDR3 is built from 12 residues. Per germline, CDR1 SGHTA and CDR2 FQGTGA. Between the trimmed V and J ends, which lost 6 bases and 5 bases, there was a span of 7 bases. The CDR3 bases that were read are TGTGCCAGCAGTTTCGGGACCGGGGAG. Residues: CASSFGTGE. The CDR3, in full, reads CASSFGTGELFF.

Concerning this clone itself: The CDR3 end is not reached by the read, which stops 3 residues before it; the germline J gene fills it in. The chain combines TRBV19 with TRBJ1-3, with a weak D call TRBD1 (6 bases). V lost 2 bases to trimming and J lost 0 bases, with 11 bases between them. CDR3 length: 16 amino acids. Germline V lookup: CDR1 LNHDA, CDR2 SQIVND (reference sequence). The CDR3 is CASSILLQGSGNTIYF. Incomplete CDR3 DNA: TGTGCCAGTAGTATACTCTTACAGGGCTCTGGAAACACC.

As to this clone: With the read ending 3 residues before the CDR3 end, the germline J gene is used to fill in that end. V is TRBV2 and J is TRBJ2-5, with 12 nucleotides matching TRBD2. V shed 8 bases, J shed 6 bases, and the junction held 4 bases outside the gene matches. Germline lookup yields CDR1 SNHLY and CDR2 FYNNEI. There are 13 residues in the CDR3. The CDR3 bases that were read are TGTGCCAGCCAGACTAGCGGGGGCAAGACC. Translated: CASQTSGGKT. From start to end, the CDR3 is CASQTSGGKTQYF. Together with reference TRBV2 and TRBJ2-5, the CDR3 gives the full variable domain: EPEVTQTPSHQVTQMGQEVILRCVPISNHLYFYWYRQILGQKVEFLVSFYNNEISEKSEIFDDQFSVERPDGSNFTLKIRSTKLEDSAMYFCASQTSGGKTQYFGPGTRLLVL.

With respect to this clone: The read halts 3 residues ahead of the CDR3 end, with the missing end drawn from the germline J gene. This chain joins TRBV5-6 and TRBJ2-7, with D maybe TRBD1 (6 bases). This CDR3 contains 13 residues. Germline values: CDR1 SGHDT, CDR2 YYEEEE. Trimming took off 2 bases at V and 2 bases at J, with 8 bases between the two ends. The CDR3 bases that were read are TGTGCCAGCAGCTTACAGGGCGCCTACGAG. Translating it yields CASSLQGAYE. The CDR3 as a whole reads CASSLQGAYEQYF.

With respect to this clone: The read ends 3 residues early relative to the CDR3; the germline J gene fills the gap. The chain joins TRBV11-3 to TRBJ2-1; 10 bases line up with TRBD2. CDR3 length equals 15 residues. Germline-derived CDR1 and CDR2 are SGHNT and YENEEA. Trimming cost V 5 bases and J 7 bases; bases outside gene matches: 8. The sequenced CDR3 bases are TGTGCCAGCAGCCCCTTCGAGCGGGGGGGTAATGAG. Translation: CASSPFERGGNE. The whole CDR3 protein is CASSPFERGGNEQFF.

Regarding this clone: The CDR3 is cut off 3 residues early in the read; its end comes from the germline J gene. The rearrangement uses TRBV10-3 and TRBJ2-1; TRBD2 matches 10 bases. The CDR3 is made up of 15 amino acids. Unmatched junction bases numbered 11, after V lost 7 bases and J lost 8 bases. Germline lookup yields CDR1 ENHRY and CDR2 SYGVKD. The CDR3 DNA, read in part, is TGTGCCATCACCTCGGCAGCGGGGGGGAAGGATGAG. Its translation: CAITSAAGGKDE. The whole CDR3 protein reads CAITSAAGGKDEQFF.

The CDR3 reads CASSESRTETQYF. CDR3 DNA (partial): TGTGCCAGCAGTGAATCCAGAACGGAGACC. The chain has TRBV2 and TRBJ2-5; D gene unclear. The read finishes 3 residues shy of the CDR3 end, and the germline J gene is used to complete it. V lost 2 bases to trimming and J lost 5 bases, with 9 bases between them. CDR1 SNHLY and CDR2 FYNNEI come from the germline V gene. CDR3 length equals 13 residues.

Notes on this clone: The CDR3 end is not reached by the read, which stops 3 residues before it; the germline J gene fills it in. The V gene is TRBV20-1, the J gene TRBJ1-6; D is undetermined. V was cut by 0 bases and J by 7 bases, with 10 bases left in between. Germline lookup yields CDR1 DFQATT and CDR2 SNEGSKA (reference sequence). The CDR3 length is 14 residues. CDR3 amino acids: CSARDKQPNSPLHF. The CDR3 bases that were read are TGCAGTGCTAGAGATAAACAACCGAATTCACCC.

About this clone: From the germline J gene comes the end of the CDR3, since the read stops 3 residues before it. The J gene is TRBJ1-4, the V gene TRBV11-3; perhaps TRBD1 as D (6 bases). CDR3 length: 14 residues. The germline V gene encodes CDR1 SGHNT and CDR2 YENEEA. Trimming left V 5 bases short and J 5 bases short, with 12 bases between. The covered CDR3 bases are TGTGCCAGCAGCCAGGACAGTCACAATGAAAAA. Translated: CASSQDSHNEK. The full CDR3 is CASSQDSHNEKLFF.

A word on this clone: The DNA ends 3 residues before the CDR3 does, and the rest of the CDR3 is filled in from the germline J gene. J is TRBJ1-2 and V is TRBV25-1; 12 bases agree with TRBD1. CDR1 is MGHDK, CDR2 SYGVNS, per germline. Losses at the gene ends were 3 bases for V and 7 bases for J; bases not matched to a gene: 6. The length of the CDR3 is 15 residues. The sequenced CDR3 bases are TGTGCCAGCAGTGACCACGGGACAGGGGGCTTTGGC. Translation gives CASSDHGTGGFG. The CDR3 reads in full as CASSDHGTGGFGYTF.

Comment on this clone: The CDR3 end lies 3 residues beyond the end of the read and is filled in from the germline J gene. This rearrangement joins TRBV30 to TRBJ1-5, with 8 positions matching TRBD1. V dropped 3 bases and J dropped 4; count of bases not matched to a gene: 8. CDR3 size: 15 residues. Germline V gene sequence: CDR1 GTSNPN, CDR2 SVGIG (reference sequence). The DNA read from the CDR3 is TGTGCCTGGAGCGCAGGGGGCGTGAGGAATCAGCCC. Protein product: CAWSAGGVRNQP. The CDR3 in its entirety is CAWSAGGVRNQPQHF.

CDR3 bases read: TGTGCCAGCAGCTTGGCAGGGGGCGCTGAGACC. It is translated as CASSLAGGAET. The full CDR3 sequence reads CASSLAGGAETQYF. V usage is TRBV5-6 and J usage is TRBJ2-5; 8 bases agree with TRBD1. The CDR3 end is not reached by the read, which stops 3 residues before it; the germline J gene fills it in. This CDR3 region has 14 residues. Germline V gene sequence: CDR1 SGHDT, CDR2 YYEEEE. The J segment lost 5 bases and the V segment lost 0 bases, leaving 3 bases of the junction unmatched.

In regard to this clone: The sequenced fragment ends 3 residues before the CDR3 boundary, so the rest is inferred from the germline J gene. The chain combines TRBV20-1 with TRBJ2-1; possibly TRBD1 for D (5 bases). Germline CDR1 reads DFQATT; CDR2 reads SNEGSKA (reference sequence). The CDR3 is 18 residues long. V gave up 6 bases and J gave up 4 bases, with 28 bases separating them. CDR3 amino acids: CSARFKTVQGRVYNEQFF. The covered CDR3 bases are TGCAGTGCCAGATTCAAGACAGTCCAAGGAAGAGTATACAATGAG.

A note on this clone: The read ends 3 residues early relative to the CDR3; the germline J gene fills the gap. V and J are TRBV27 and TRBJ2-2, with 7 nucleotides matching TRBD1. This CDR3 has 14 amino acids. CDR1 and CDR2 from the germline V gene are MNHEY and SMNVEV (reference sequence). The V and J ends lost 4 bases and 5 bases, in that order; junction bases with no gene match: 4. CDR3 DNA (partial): TGTGCCAGCAGTTGGCAGGGGGAAACCGGGGAG. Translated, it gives CASSWQGETGE. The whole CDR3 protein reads CASSWQGETGELFF.

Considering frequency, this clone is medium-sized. The CDR3 protein is CASSYFSPGRGDEKLFF. Partial CDR3 DNA: TGTGCCAGCAGCTATTTTTCCCCGGGCAGGGGAGATGAAAAA. This chain links TRBV7-3 with TRBJ1-4; tentatively, D is TRBD1 (6 bases). Sequencing ends 3 residues short of the CDR3 end; the germline J gene provides the rest. V was pared by 4 bases and J by 6 bases, with 21 bases between. CDR1 and CDR2 (germline): SGHTA, FQGTGA. The CDR3 extends over 17 amino acids.

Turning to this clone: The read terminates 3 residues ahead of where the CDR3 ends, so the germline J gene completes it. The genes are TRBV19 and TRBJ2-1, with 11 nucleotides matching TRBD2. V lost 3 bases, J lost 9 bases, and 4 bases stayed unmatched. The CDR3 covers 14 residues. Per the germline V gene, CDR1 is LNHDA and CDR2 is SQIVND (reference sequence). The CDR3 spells CASSIGLAGGEQFF. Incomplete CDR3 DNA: TGTGCCAGTAGTATTGGCCTAGCGGGGGGTGAG.

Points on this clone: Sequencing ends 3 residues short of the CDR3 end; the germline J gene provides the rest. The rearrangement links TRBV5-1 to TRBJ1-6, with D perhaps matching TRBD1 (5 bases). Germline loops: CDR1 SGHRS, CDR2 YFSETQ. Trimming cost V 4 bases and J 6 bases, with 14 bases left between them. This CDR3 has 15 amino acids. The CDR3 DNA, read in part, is TGCGCCAGCAGCGGGAGGGGAGAAGGTAATTCACCC. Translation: CASSGRGEGNSP. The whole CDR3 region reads CASSGRGEGNSPLHF.

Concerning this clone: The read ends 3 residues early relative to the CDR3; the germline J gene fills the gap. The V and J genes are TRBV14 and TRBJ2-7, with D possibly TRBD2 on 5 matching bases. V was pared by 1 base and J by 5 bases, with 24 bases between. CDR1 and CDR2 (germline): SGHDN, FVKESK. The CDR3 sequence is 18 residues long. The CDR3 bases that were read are TGTGCCAGCAGCCAAGTAGGATTCGCGACGGGGAATTGGGACGAG. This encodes CASSQVGFATGNWDE. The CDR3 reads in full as CASSQVGFATGNWDEQYF.

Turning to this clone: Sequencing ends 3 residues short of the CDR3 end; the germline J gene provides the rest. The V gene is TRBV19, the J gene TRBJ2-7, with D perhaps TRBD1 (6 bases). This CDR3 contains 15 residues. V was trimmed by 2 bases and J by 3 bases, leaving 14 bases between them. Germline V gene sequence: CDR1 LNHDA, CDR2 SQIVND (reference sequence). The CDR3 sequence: CASSIRGKGYYEQYF. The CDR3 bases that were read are TGTGCCAGTAGTATAAGGGGGAAGGGGTACTACGAG.

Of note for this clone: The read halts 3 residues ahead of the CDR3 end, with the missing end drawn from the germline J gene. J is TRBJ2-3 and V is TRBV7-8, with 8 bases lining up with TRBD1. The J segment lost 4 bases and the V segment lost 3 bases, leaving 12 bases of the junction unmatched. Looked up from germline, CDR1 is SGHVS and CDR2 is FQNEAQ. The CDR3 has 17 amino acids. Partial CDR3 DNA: TGTGCCAGCAGCTTGGGCACAGGGGGTATAAGGGCAGATACG. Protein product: CASSLGTGGIRADT. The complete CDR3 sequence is CASSLGTGGIRADTQYF.

CDR3 DNA, as far as it was read: TGTGCCAGCAGCGGCCAGGGGGCCAGCTCTGGGGCCAACGTC. Its translation is CASSGQGASSGANV. The whole CDR3 protein reads CASSGQGASSGANVLTF. The J gene is TRBJ2-6, the V gene TRBV13; 8 bases match TRBD1. From the germline J gene comes the end of the CDR3, since the read stops 3 residues before it. Germline V gene sequence: CDR1 PRHDT, CDR2 FYEKMQ (reference sequence). The CDR3 sequence is 17 residues long. Unmatched junction bases numbered 6, after V lost 5 bases and J lost 0 bases.

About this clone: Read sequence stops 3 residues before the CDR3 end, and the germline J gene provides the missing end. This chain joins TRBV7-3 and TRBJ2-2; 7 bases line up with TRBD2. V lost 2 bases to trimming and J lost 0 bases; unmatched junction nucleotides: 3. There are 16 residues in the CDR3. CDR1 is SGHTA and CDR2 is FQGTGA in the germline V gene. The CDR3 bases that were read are TGTGCCAGCAGCTTAGGGGGACTACCGAACACCGGGGAG. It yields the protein CASSLGGLPNTGE. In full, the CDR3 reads CASSLGGLPNTGELFF.

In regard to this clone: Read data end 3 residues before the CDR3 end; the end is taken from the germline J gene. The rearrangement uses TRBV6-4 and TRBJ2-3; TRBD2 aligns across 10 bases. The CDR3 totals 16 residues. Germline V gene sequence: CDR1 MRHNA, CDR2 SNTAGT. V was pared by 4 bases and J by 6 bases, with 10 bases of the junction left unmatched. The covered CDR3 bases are TGTGCCAGCAGTGCAAGCGGGGGGGCCTTAACGGATACG. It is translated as CASSASGGALTDT. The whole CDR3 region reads CASSASGGALTDTQYF.

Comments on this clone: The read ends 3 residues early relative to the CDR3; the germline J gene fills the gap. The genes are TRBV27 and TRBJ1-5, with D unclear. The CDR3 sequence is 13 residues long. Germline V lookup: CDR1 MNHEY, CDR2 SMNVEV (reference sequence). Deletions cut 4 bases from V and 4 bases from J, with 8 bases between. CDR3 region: CASSYRGNQPQHF. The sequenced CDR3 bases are TGTGCCAGCAGTTATCGGGGAAATCAGCCC.